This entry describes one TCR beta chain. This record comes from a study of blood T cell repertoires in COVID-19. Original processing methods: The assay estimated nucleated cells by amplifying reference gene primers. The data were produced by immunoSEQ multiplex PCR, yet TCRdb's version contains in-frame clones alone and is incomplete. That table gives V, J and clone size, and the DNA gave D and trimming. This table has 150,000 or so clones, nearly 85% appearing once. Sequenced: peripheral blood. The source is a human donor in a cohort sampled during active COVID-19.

Here the CDR3 DNA reads TGTGCCAGCAGTGAGTCGGAACCGGGTTGGAACACTGAAGCTTTCTTT. This translates into CASSESEPGWNTEAFF. J is TRBJ1-1 and V is TRBV6-1, with D unresolved. The CDR3 has 16 amino acids. The germline V gene has CDR1 MNHNS and CDR2 SASEGT. V lost 3 bases and J lost 1, with 15 bases in between.